This T cell receptor (beta chain) was identified during a study of blood T cell repertoires in COVID-19. Study summary: Samples representing acute and convalescent COVID-19 were sourced from the United States, Italy and Spain. The analysed material was cDNA or gDNA that came from T cells, B-cell-depleted T cells, or PBMCs.

Authors' methods: Amplification with reference gene primers provided the estimates of nucleated cell counts. The data were produced by immunoSEQ multiplex PCR, yet TCRdb's version contains in-frame clones alone and is incomplete. V and J calls and clone size are copied from that table; D and trimming were computed from the DNA. The sample yields fewer than 350,000 clones, around 90% seen once. Followed over time, Seattle patients had been enrolled while infection was active. CDR1 is SEHNR and CDR2 is FQNEAQ in the germline V gene (reference sequence). V gave up 6 bases and J gave up 6 bases, with 20 bases separating them. This CDR3 has 15 amino acids.

The origin of this receptor is a man younger than 40 with COVID-19, enrolled during active disease. The sample taken for sequencing was peripheral blood. This sequence joins TRBV7-9 and TRBJ1-2, with D unclear. The CDR3 DNA follows: TGTGCCAGCAGTTTGAGCCCGGGCGTGAGGGATGGCTACACCTTC. Its translation: CASSLSPGVRDGYTF.